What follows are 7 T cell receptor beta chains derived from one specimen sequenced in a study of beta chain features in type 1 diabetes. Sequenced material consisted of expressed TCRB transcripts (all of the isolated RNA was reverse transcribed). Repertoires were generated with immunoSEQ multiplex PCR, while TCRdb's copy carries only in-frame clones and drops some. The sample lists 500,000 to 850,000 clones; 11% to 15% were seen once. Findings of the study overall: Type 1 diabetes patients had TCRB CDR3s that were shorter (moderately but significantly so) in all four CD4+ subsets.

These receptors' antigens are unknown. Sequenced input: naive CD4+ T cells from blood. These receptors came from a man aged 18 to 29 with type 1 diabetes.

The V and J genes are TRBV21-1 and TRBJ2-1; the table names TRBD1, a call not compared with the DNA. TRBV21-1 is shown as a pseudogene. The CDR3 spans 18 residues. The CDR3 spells CASSKLGPTGDTGNEQFF. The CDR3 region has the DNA TGTGCCAGCAGCAAACTCGGCCCGACAGGGGATACTGGCAATGAGCAGTTCTTC.

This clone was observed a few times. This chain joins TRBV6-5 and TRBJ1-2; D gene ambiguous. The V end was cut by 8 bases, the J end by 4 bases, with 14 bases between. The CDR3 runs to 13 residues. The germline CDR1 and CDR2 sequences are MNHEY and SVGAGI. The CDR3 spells CASGLLGGYGYTF. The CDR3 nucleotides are TGTGCCAGCGGACTCCTCGGCGGCTATGGCTACACCTTC.

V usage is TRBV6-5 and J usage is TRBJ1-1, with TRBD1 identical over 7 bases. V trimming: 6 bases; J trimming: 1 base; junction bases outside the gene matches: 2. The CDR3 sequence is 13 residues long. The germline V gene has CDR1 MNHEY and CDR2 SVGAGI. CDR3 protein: CASRGGGNTEAFF. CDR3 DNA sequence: TGTGCCAGCAGAGGGGGCGGGAACACTGAAGCTTTCTTT.

The CDR3 bases are TGTGCCAGCAGGAGGGACCAGGGGTACGAGCAGTACTTC. This sequence encodes CASRRDQGYEQYF. The V and J genes are TRBV6-6 and TRBJ2-7, with a possible D match to TRBD1 (6 bases). CDR1 MNHNY and CDR2 SVGAGI come from the germline V gene (reference sequence). The CDR3 runs 13 residues. The germline V and J ends were trimmed by 6 bases and 4 bases, with 13 bases remaining between them.

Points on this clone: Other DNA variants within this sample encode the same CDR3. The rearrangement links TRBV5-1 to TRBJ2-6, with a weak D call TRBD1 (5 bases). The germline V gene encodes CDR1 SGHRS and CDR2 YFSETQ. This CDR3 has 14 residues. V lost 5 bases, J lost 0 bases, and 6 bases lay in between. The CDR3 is CASRDSSGANVLTF. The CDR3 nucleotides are TGCGCCAGCAGAGACAGCTCTGGGGCCAACGTCCTGACTTTC.

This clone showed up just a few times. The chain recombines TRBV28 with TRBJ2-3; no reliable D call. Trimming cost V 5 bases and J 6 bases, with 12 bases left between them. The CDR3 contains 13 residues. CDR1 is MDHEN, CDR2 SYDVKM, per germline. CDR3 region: CASSGKGSDTQYF. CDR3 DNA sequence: TGTGCCAGCAGTGGGAAGGGATCGGATACGCAGTATTTT.

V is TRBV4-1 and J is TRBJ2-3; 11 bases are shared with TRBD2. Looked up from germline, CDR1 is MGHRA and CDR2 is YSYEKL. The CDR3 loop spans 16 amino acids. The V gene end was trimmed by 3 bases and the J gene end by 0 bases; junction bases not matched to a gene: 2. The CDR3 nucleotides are TGCGCCAGCAGCCAGCCTAGCGGGAGGAGCACAGATACGCAGTATTTT. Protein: CASSQPSGRSTDTQYF.